The present entry profiles one TCR beta chain with its context. Its antigen remains unidentified. Germline CDR1 and CDR2: SGHAT and FQDESV (reference sequence). The J segment lost 0 bases and the V segment lost 1 base, leaving 10 bases of the junction unmatched. The CDR3 sequence is 19 residues long. TCRdb used MiXCR to reprocess the 5' RACE reads, holding one entry per CDR3 protein. The data show about 350,000 distinct CDR3 sequences, about 9.9% seen once. This record comes from a study of T cells after yellow fever vaccination. Study background: SMART-Seq v4 Ultra Low Input handled preparation of low-cell-number fractions.

The study's findings and limits: Detected again after the booster were most primary-vaccination clones, at 95% to 98% CD4 and nearly 90% CD8. Peaking faster, on day 5 versus 15, the secondary response was nonetheless weaker. Clonotypes shared by both compartments, CD4 and CD8, made up a small share.

The sequencing used PBMCs, collected on the day of the first yellow fever vaccination. The source of this sequence is a man aged 18 to 29 who received the YFV17D yellow fever vaccine. The V and J genes are TRBV11-1 and TRBJ2-2; 8 bases agree with TRBD2. The CDR3 bases are TGTGCCAGCAGCTTAGACTCCGGGGGGGCGTGGTCGAACACCGGGGAGCTGTTTTTT. This gives the protein CASSLDSGGAWSNTGELFF. Complete variable domain (other parts from reference TRBV11-1 and TRBJ2-2): EAEVAQSPRYKITEKSQAVAFWCDPISGHATLYWYRQILGQGPELLVQFQDESVVDDSQLPKDRFSAERLKGVDSTLKIQPAELGDSAMYLCASSLDSGGAWSNTGELFFGEGSRLTVL.